This T cell receptor (beta chain) originates from a study of T cells in Graves' hyperthyroidism and ophthalmopathy. Study information: Peripheral blood sampling occurred at initial diagnosis, before any treatment.

Ten or more counts support this clonotype. The antigen is unknown. Study findings and constraints: A median 6.5 months before onset, the model predicted ophthalmopathy. Stable hyperthyroidism was told apart from ophthalmopathy by a model built on 13 V-J features.

Using RNA transcripts as the source, TCR beta CDR3 regions were amplified. The TCR CDR3 first-round RT-PCR relied on the HTBI primer set. TCRdb redid the calling of the multiplex PCR reads with MiXCR, one entry per CDR3 protein. In the table there are under 300,000 distinct CDR3 sequences, less than 15% of which are singletons. V was clipped by 4 bases and J by 4 bases, with 14 bases between them. CDR1 and CDR2 (germline): MDHEN, SYDVKM. The CDR3 spans 14 residues. The sample comprised blood. V is TRBV28 and J is TRBJ2-7; D is perhaps TRBD2 (6 bases). This sequence was found in a woman aged 40 to 50 with Graves' hyperthyroidism that later progressed to Graves' ophthalmopathy. The CDR3 reads CASSSGTLMYEQYF. As DNA, the CDR3 is TGTGCCAGCAGTTCGGGGACTCTCATGTACGAGCAGTACTTC.